A selection of T cell receptor beta chains follows, all from one sample in a study of blood T cell repertoires in COVID-19. Libraries were prepared by immunoSEQ multiplex PCR; TCRdb keeps only in-frame clonotypes and omits some of them. Here the sample spans about 51,000 clones, 65% to 85% being singletons. Specimen: peripheral blood. The source is a man aged 45 to 65 with acute or convalescent COVID-19. Each CDR3 is given with its conserved first and last residue. The D gene is left open where the match is weak. Some rows mark clone size as missing; the rest say once, few, many or name a class of expanded clone.

v_gene	d_gene	abundance	j_gene	CDR3nt	CDR3aa
TRBV3-1/TRBV3-2	NA	NA	TRBJ1-1	TGTGCCAGCAGCTCCACACGGGACACTGAAGCTTTCTTT	CASSSTRDTEAFF
TRBV6-5	TRBD1	NA	TRBJ1-2	TGTGCCAGCAGTACCACAGGGGGAGGTGGCTATGGCTACACCTTC	CASSTTGGGGYGYTF
TRBV2	NA	NA	TRBJ1-1	TGTGCCAGCAGTGAAGCGGTTCGGGGGACTGAAGCTTTCTTT	CASSEAVRGTEAFF
TRBV20-1	TRBD1	NA	TRBJ1-4	TGCAGCACCGGGACAGATGAAAAACTGTTTTTT	CSTGTDEKLFF
TRBV10-2	TRBD1	NA	TRBJ1-5	TGCGCCAGCAGGAACGCCCCCGGGACAGGCAATCAGCCCCAGCATTTT	CASRNAPGTGNQPQHF
TRBV9	NA	few	TRBJ1-6	TGTGCCAGCAGCGCTAGACTTAGGCCACCCCTCCACTTT	CASSARLRPPLHF
TRBV25-1	TRBD1	once	TRBJ1-6	TGTGCCAGTAGTGGGACAGATAATTCACCCCTCCACTTT	CASSGTDNSPLHF
TRBV13	TRBD1	NA	TRBJ2-1	TGTGCCAGCAGCCACGCAGGGACAGGGGAGGATGAGCAGTTCTTC	CASSHAGTGEDEQFF
TRBV7-9	NA	NA	TRBJ1-4	TGTGCCAGCAGCTTAATGAGACGGGGGGAAGGACTGTTTTTT	CASSLMRRGEGLFF
TRBV5-1	NA	NA	TRBJ1-6	TGCGCCAGCAGCTTCACCTGGACAGAAGATTCACCCCTCCACTTT	CASSFTWTEDSPLHF
TRBV19	NA	once	TRBJ1-5	TGTGCCAGTAGTACCGGGACACGTAGCAATCAGCCCCAGCATTTT	CASSTGTRSNQPQHF
TRBV10-3	NA	few	TRBJ1-2	TGTGCCATCAGTGAGCTAAGGGGTGGCTACACCTTC	CAISELRGGYTF
TRBV19	NA	once	TRBJ1-4	TGTGCCAGTAGTATAGTGGTGAGGGCTAATGAAAAACTGTTTTTT	CASSIVVRANEKLFF
TRBV9	TRBD1	NA	TRBJ2-5	TGTGCCAGCAGCCCCCGCGACTTGACAGGGGGCTATGAGACCCAGTACTTC	CASSPRDLTGGYETQYF
TRBV20-1	TRBD2	NA	TRBJ2-1	TGCAGTGCTAGTGATGGGACTAGCGGGAGTAATGAGCAGTTCTTC	CSASDGTSGSNEQFF
TRBV29-1	TRBD1	NA	TRBJ1-2	TGCAGCGTTGATGAGACAGGGGTTTATGGCTACACCTTC	CSVDETGVYGYTF
TRBV5-1	NA	NA	TRBJ1-2	TGCGCCAGCAGCCCGAATCACGACCGGGTCGGTGGCTACACCTTC	CASSPNHDRVGGYTF
TRBV5-1	NA	once	TRBJ1-1	TGCGCCAGCAGCTCCACAGGGTACACTGAAGCTTTCTTT	CASSSTGYTEAFF
TRBV15	NA	once	TRBJ2-5	TGTGCCACCAGCTTCGGACAGGAGACCCAGTACTTC	CATSFGQETQYF
TRBV9	TRBD1	NA	TRBJ1-2	TGTGCCAGCAGCCCCCAAACTTTCGGACAGGGGTCGGGCTACACCTTC	CASSPQTFGQGSGYTF
TRBV29-1	TRBD2	NA	TRBJ2-7	TGCAGCGTTATTAGCGGGAGGACCTTAAAGAACGAGCAGTACTTC	CSVISGRTLKNEQYF
TRBV3-1/TRBV3-2	TRBD1	NA	TRBJ1-2	TGTGCCAGCAGCCAACAATACCTTCGTGACAGGGCTGCTGGCTACACCTTC	CASSQQYLRDRAAGYTF
TRBV7-9	TRBD1	NA	TRBJ1-6	TGTGCCAGCAGCGACCGGACAGGGGTTTCACCCCTCCACTTT	CASSDRTGVSPLHF
TRBV7-6	NA	NA	TRBJ2-7	TGTGCCAGCAGCTTAGAACCCCGTCCCAGGCGGGACTCCTACGAGCAGTACTTC	CASSLEPRPRRDSYEQYF
TRBV19	TRBD1	NA	TRBJ1-5	TGTGCCAGTAGACCAGGACAGGGTCTCAATCAGCCCCAGCATTTT	CASRPGQGLNQPQHF
TRBV19	TRBD1	NA	TRBJ2-2	TGTGCCAGTAGTATAGGGACAGGTACGCCCGGGGAGCTGTTTTTT	CASSIGTGTPGELFF
TRBV7-3	NA	once	TRBJ2-7	TGTGCCAGCAGCTCCAAGGGACGTTCCGGGGGCTCCTACGAGCAGTACTTC	CASSSKGRSGGSYEQYF
TRBV18	NA	NA	TRBJ1-1	TGTGCCAGCTCCCTCGGACAGCCCCCCGACACTGAAGCTTTCTTT	CASSLGQPPDTEAFF
TRBV11-3	TRBD1	NA	TRBJ1-1	TGTGCCAGCAGCCCCAGGGGGACGAACACTGAAGCTTTCTTT	CASSPRGTNTEAFF
TRBV6-6	TRBD2	NA	TRBJ2-5	TGTGCCAGCAGAAGGACTAGCGGCATAGGGGAGACCCAGTACTTC	CASRRTSGIGETQYF
TRBV29-1	NA	NA	TRBJ1-4	TGCAGCGCCGCGGGGGGGCCTAATGAAAAACTGTTTTTT	CSAAGGPNEKLFF
TRBV15	TRBD2	NA	TRBJ2-3	TGTGCCACCAGCAGACCTGGGCTAGCGGGAGGAGCAGATACGCAGTATTTT	CATSRPGLAGGADTQYF
TRBV3-1/TRBV3-2	TRBD2	NA	TRBJ2-1	TGTGCCAGCAGCCAATTGGCGGGAGGCTCCTACAATGAGCAGTTCTTC	CASSQLAGGSYNEQFF
TRBV7-3	NA	NA	TRBJ2-6	TGTGCCAGCAGCTCCGTCCAGTTCTCTGGGGCCAACGTCCTGACTTTC	CASSSVQFSGANVLTF
TRBV27	TRBD2	NA	TRBJ2-3	TGTGCCAGCAGTTTAACACTAGCGGGGGGTAGCACAGATACGCAGTATTTT	CASSLTLAGGSTDTQYF
TRBV29-1	TRBD2	NA	TRBJ2-3	TGCAGCGTAACTCTTAATAGCGGGAGCCCAGATACGCAGTATTTT	CSVTLNSGSPDTQYF
TRBV9	TRBD2	NA	TRBJ2-3	TGTGCCAGCAGCGTAGCTGAACAGGGGTGGACTAGCGGGCCCGGCACAGATACGCAGTATTTT	CASSVAEQGWTSGPGTDTQYF
TRBV11-2	NA	NA	TRBJ1-4	TGTGCCAGCAGCTTAGGATCCGGGAATGAAAAACTGTTTTTT	CASSLGSGNEKLFF
TRBV13	TRBD1	NA	TRBJ1-1	TGTGCCAGCAGCCCTCTACCGGACAGGGCTGAAGCTTTCTTT	CASSPLPDRAEAFF
TRBV19	TRBD1	NA	TRBJ1-1	TGTGCCAGTGGGACAGGGGAAGTCACTGAAGCTTTCTTT	CASGTGEVTEAFF
TRBV7-9	NA	NA	TRBJ1-1	TGTGCCAGCAGCCCCCCTGGGGCAGGTGGTATGAACACTGAAGCTTTCTTT	CASSPPGAGGMNTEAFF
TRBV2	NA	NA	TRBJ1-5	TGTGCCAGCAGTGTCAAAGGAGGTGACAATCAGCCCCAGCATTTT	CASSVKGGDNQPQHF
TRBV18	NA	NA	TRBJ2-1	TGTGCCAGCTCACTTTGGACAGCCCCCAATGAGCAGTTCTTC	CASSLWTAPNEQFF
TRBV13	TRBD2	NA	TRBJ2-1	TGTGCCAGCAGCTTAGATTGGGGGGGGACCTACAATGAGCAGTTCTTC	CASSLDWGGTYNEQFF
TRBV7-6	NA	NA	TRBJ1-3	TGTGCCAGCAGCTTAAGCGGGCTCTCTGGAAACACCATATATTTT	CASSLSGLSGNTIYF
TRBV6-1	TRBD1	NA	TRBJ1-5	TGTGCCAGCAGTGAAGGACAGGGGGGTCAGCCCCAGCATTTT	CASSEGQGGQPQHF
TRBV6-5	NA	NA	TRBJ1-5	TGTGCCGCCGGCCGGCGGGATCAGCCCCAGCATTTT	CAAGRRDQPQHF
TRBV2	NA	NA	TRBJ2-5	TGTGCCAGCAGTAAGAACCAGCAAGAGACCCAGTACTTC	CASSKNQQETQYF
TRBV2	NA	NA	TRBJ2-1	TGTGCCAGCAGTTTACAGATCGACAATGAGCAGTTCTTC	CASSLQIDNEQFF
TRBV2	TRBD1	NA	TRBJ2-7	TGTGCCAGCAGTGGACAGGGGCAGGTCTACGGCGAGCAGTACTTC	CASSGQGQVYGEQYF
TRBV10-3	NA	NA	TRBJ1-4	TGTGCCATCAGTGCATCAAATGAAAAACTGTTTTTT	CAISASNEKLFF
TRBV19	TRBD2	once	TRBJ2-2	TGTGCCAGTAGTATAGAGCGGGGGGCAAACACCGGGGAGCTGTTTTTT	CASSIERGANTGELFF